These 11 T cell receptor beta chains were sequenced from one sample in a study of Ad26.COV2.S vaccination and SARS-CoV-2 variants. Measured with immunoSEQ multiplex PCR; TCRdb has only the in-frame clones, and not every one. The top ten hold about 4% of the sample, which has about 420,000 clones, more than 75% seen once. Sample treatment: roughly 19 received Ad26.COV2.S at low or high dose, single or two shots; several received placebo; per-sample allocation not given. Samples analyzed were those drawn on day 63 after the first vaccine or placebo injection. Specimen: peripheral blood, collected in a trial of Ad26.COV2.S vaccine versus placebo. The receptors derive from a person aged 18 to 59 who received the Ad26.COV2.S COVID-19 vaccine or a placebo.

The rearrangement uses TRBV21-1 and TRBJ2-3. TRBV21-1 is a documented pseudogene. This CDR3 is built from 15 residues. This CDR3 is CASSKKLVTQGTQYF. The CDR3 DNA reads as TGTGCCAGCAGCAAGAAACTAGTCACTCAGGGTACGCAGTATTTT.

The chain links TRBV28 to TRBJ2-3, with 9 positions matching TRBD2. This CDR3 has 17 residues. Germline CDR1 is MDHEN and CDR2 is SYDVKM. The V segment lost 8 bases and the J segment 6 bases; nucleotides outside the gene matches: 18. As DNA, the CDR3 is TGTGCCAGCCTCGGGTACGAACTAGCGGGCAAGGGGGATACGCAGTATTTT. Residues: CASLGYELAGKGDTQYF. Supplemented by reference TRBV28 and TRBJ2-3, the full variable domain reads DVKVTQSSRYLVKRTGEKVFLECVQDMDHENMFWYRQDPGLGLRLIYFSYDVKMKEKGDIPEGYSVSREKKERFSLILESASTNQTSMYLCASLGYELAGKGDTQYFGPGTRLTVL.

Remarks on this clone: A read error may account for a junction end that differs from germline. The genes are TRBV7-7 and TRBJ2-5; 10 bases fit TRBD1. CDR3 length equals 14 residues. CDR1 SSHAT and CDR2 FNYEAQ come from the germline V gene (reference sequence). The CDR3 DNA sequence: TGTGCTAGCAGCCGGGACAGGGGTGTGGAGACCCAGTACTTC. It encodes CASSRDRGVETQYF.

V is TRBV7-9 and J is TRBJ2-3, with D hard to call. From germline, CDR1 is SEHNR and CDR2 FQNEAQ (reference sequence). V was clipped by 5 bases and J by 4 bases, with 10 bases between them. The CDR3 runs to 13 residues. CDR3 region: CASSLPLADTQYF. Written as DNA, the CDR3 is TGTGCCAGCAGCCTCCCGTTGGCAGATACGCAGTATTTT.

The chain links TRBV29-1 to TRBJ2-3, with 10 bases matching TRBD1. The CDR3 contains 14 residues. V gave up 6 bases and J gave up 6 bases; unmatched junction bases: 9. Germline V gene data show CDR1 as SQVTM and CDR2 as ANQGSEA. CDR3 protein: CSVSSGTGVDTQYF. The CDR3 bases are TGCAGCGTCTCGTCCGGGACAGGGGTCGATACGCAGTATTTT.

The rearrangement joins TRBV5-1 to TRBJ2-3; 10 bases align to TRBD2. Germline-derived CDR1 and CDR2 are SGHRS and YFSETQ. This CDR3 has 17 residues. Unmatched junction bases numbered 9, after V lost 4 bases and J lost 1 base. This chain's CDR3 is CASSHLKLAGGTDTQYF. The CDR3 DNA follows: TGCGCCAGCAGCCACCTCAAGCTAGCGGGGGGCACAGATACGCAGTATTTT.

DNA of the CDR3: TGCAGCGTTGAAGACAGGATGAACCAAGAGACCCAGTACTTC. Translated, it gives CSVEDRMNQETQYF. This chain uses TRBV29-1 with TRBJ2-5; D ambiguous. Trimming cost V 0 bases and J 0 bases, with 8 bases left between them. In germline, CDR1 is SQVTM, CDR2 ANQGSEA. The CDR3 covers 14 residues.

In nucleotides, the CDR3 is TGTGCCAGCAGCCCACGACAGGGGAGGAACACTGAAGCTTTCTTT. Protein: CASSPRQGRNTEAFF. V usage is TRBV7-2 and J usage is TRBJ1-1; 8 bases are a match to TRBD1. CDR1 and CDR2 from the germline V gene are SGHTA and FQGNSA. The length of the CDR3 is 15 residues. Germline trimming cut 5 bases from V and 1 base from J; bases unmatched to any gene: 6. The variable domain in full, with the rest retrieved from reference TRBV7-2 and TRBJ1-1, is GAGVSQSPSNKVTEKGKDVELRCDPISGHTALYWYRQSLGQGLEFLIYFQGNSAPDKSGLPSDRFSAERTGGSVSTLTIQRTQQEDSAVYLCASSPRQGRNTEAFFGQGTRLTVV.

This clone has just one count. J is TRBJ2-1 and V is TRBV7-2; 8 nucleotides align to TRBD2. With 0 bases clipped from V and 4 bases from J, the junction kept 2 bases outside the gene matches. CDR3 size: 15 residues. CDR1 is SGHTA, CDR2 FQGNSA, per germline. This CDR3 reads CASSLARGAYNEQFF. The CDR3 region has the DNA TGTGCCAGCAGCTTAGCGCGGGGGGCTTACAATGAGCAGTTCTTC.

The chain combines TRBV7-3 with TRBJ2-2, with 9 bases that match TRBD1. The CDR3 is made up of 14 amino acids. The V and J ends lost 5 bases and 5 bases, in that order; junction bases with no gene match: 3. The germline V gene encodes CDR1 SGHTA and CDR2 FQGTGA. The CDR3 sequence is CASSLGTGTGELFF. The DNA for the CDR3 is TGTGCCAGCAGCCTCGGGACAGGGACCGGGGAGCTGTTTTTT.

This clone was recorded only once. V is TRBV25-1 and J is TRBJ2-7, with D possibly being TRBD1 (6 bases). From germline, CDR1 is MGHDK and CDR2 SYGVNS. Trimming pared 0 bases from V and 6 bases from J, leaving 9 bases between. This CDR3 contains 13 residues. CDR3 coding DNA: TGTGCCAGCAGTGAATATGGCAGGGGCGAGCAGTACTTC. Translated: CASSEYGRGEQYF.